This T cell receptor (beta chain) was recovered during a study of blood T cell repertoires in COVID-19 (dated by TCRdb to about 2020). Describing the broader study: The collaborator samples originated in the United States, Italy and Spain and spanned the acute and convalescent phases of COVID-19. The prospective study material was composed of cDNA or gDNA derived from T cells, B-cell-depleted T cells, or PBMCs. Deeply sampled blood TCRbeta repertoires from subjects exposed to, actively infected with, or recovered from COVID-19 were included in the dataset. A freely available public database, intended as a resource for researchers studying the immune response to SARS-CoV-2, is where the repertoires were released. Samples came from the ongoing ImmuneRACE study (first 160 participants) plus 1,254 subjects from 6 global collaborators. Sample metadata almost always included a de-identified subject ID, COVID-19 status, age in years and sex. HLA class I and class II types, where available, came from metadata supplied by the sample provider rather than from assay-based typing.

The immunoSEQ Assay, a bias-controlled multiplex PCR, was used to amplify TCRbeta CDR3 regions from genomic DNA. Under the source paper's analysis protocol: The number of nucleated cells in each sample was estimated from the amplification of reference gene primers within the assay. To quantify the absolute abundance of each unique TCRbeta CDR3 rearrangement, sequence reads were collapsed and filtered. For each sample, productive Simpson clonality was calculated by taking the square root of Simpson's diversity index across productive rearrangements. TCRdb took this table from immuneACCESS and kept in-frame rearrangements with V and J called. Such tables lack part of the clones; where checked against another copy, unresolved V genes explain under half of the gap, and the rest is unexplained. From that table come the V and J calls and clone size; the DNA was used to work out D and trimming. Across this sample there are 300,000 or so clones, with 87% seen only once. 1% of the sample goes to the ten largest clones.

Whole blood was collected in K2EDTA tubes by collaborating institutions according to the institutions' own protocols. For TCRbeta analysis, collaborators shipped samples as frozen whole blood, isolated PBMCs, or DNA extracted from either of those sample types. What the study reported, not specific to this receptor: How much clinical and demographic metadata was included differed by source and by participant, and the metadata was provided uncurated.

V gives up 0 bases and J gives up 0 bases, and the segment between their germline ends measures 6 bases. Taken from the germline V gene, the CDR1 and CDR2 loops are MRHNA and SNTAGT. The CDR3 sequence holds 15 residues, the cysteine and phenylalanine included. The entry retains the CDR3 DNA only, 45 bases that are in frame from base 1. Concerning this clone itself: Its antigen remains unidentified. Within one base of it there is no much larger clone, and no base qualities were kept.

This sequence uses TRBV6-4 and TRBJ2-1; no D gene is confidently identified. The sample consisted of peripheral blood. The sequence derives from a man in his fifties or sixties with active or convalescent COVID-19. The DNA sequence is given as TGTGCCAGCAGTGACTCGGGCGACTCCTACAATGAGCAGTTCTTC. It is translated as CASSDSGDSYNEQFF.